Listed below are T cell receptor beta chains from one sample, sequenced in a study of blood T cell repertoires in COVID-19. Profiling relied on immunoSEQ multiplex PCR, and the TCRdb table lists in-frame clones only, not all of them. The sample lists over 70,000 clones; 65% to 85% were seen once. The specimen was peripheral blood. The receptors stem from a man between 65 and 79 years old with active or convalescent COVID-19. The CDR3 runs from the conserved cysteine through the conserved F or W. Fields, in order: clone size, J gene, V gene, D gene, CDR3 DNA, CDR3 protein. The D gene is left open where the match is weak. Clone size is not always given. Where it is, it says once, few, many or a class for expanded clones.

>-|TRBJ2-7|TRBV5-1|TRBD1
TGCGCCAGCAGCCTAACCGGGACAGAGACTGGCGAGCAGTACTTC
CASSLTGTETGEQYF
>-|TRBJ2-1|TRBV14|-
TGTGCCAGCAGCGAGGACTACTACAATGAGCAGTTCTTC
CASSEDYYNEQFF
>-|TRBJ1-3|TRBV9|TRBD1
TGTGCCAGCAGCACAGGTCCGGGACAGGGAGTAAACACCATATATTTT
CASSTGPGQGVNTIYF
>-|TRBJ1-1|TRBV18|-
TGTGCCAGCTCACCACCGGGCAGGGTGAACACTGAAGCTTTCTTT
CASSPPGRVNTEAFF
>-|TRBJ1-5|TRBV3-1/TRBV3-2|TRBD1
TGTGCCAGCAGCCCCCCGGGCCAGGGGGGTCAGCCCCAGCATTTT
CASSPPGQGGQPQHF
>-|TRBJ2-1|TRBV7-9|TRBD1
TGTGCCAGCAGCTTACCACAGGGGAGAGGCAATGAGCAGTTCTTC
CASSLPQGRGNEQFF
>few|TRBJ1-5|TRBV5-1|-
TGCGCCAGCAGCTTGGGGGGAGAGGGTCAGCCCCAGCATTTT
CASSLGGEGQPQHF
>-|TRBJ1-2|TRBV28|-
TGTGCTGTGCCCTTCAGTAACTATGGCTACACCTTC
CAVPFSNYGYTF
>once|TRBJ2-2|TRBV2|-
TGTGCCAGCAGTGAACAGGGAGGCACCGGGGAGCTGTTTTTT
CASSEQGGTGELFF
>-|TRBJ1-3|TRBV6-1|TRBD1
TGTGCCAGCAGTGAAGAAGGACAGGGTTCTGGAAACACCATATATTTT
CASSEEGQGSGNTIYF
>-|TRBJ2-7|TRBV5-4|TRBD2
TGTGCCAGCGGGGTAGCGGGGAAAAACTACGAGCAGTACTTC
CASGVAGKNYEQYF
>-|TRBJ1-5|TRBV6-6|-
TGTGCCAGCAGTTACTCGATGGGGGGAGGAGGCCAGCCCCAGCATTTT
CASSYSMGGGGQPQHF
>-|TRBJ1-2|TRBV5-4|-
TGTGCCAGCAGCTTACAGGGAACCTATGGCTACACCTTC
CASSLQGTYGYTF
>once|TRBJ2-5|TRBV19|TRBD1
TGTGCCAGTAAAGGACAGGGGGCAGAGACCCAGTACTTC
CASKGQGAETQYF
>-|TRBJ2-7|TRBV5-1|-
TGCGCCAGCAGCGCACCCCTATCCGAGCAGTACTTC
CASSAPLSEQYF
>-|TRBJ1-3|TRBV30|-
TGTGCCGCGGCCTCGACTGGAAACACCATATATTTT
CAAASTGNTIYF
>-|TRBJ1-6|TRBV7-6|-
TGTGCCAGCAGCTTAGTGGGCCCCCCTAATTCACCCCTCCACTTT
CASSLVGPPNSPLHF
>once|TRBJ1-1|TRBV4-1|TRBD1
TGCGCCACCACGACAGGGGGAATCGGTTCGGGGGCTTTCTTT
CATTTGGIGSGAFF
>-|TRBJ2-2|TRBV2|-
TGTGCCAGCAGTAGGGAGGAAGGGGCGAGTGGCGGGGAGCTGTTTTTT
CASSREEGASGGELFF
>-|TRBJ1-1|TRBV4-1|-
TGCGCCAGCAGCCAAGTAAGGGGAGGGGGCACTGAAGCTTTCTTT
CASSQVRGGGTEAFF
>once|TRBJ2-2|TRBV7-3|TRBD1
TGTGCCAGCAGCGAGACAGGGGCCGCCCAAACCGGGGAGCTGTTTTTT
CASSETGAAQTGELFF
>-|TRBJ1-4|TRBV4-1|-
TGCGCCAGCAGCCAAGAAGTGGGGAGGGGAGAAAAACTGTTTTTT
CASSQEVGRGEKLFF
>-|TRBJ2-5|TRBV10-1|TRBD2
TGCGCCAGCAGTGAGTGGGCTAGCGGGGGGCAAGAGACCCAGTACTTC
CASSEWASGGQETQYF
>-|TRBJ1-4|TRBV30|TRBD1
TGTGCCTGGACCCAGGGGGTTACTAATGAAAAACTGTTTTTT
CAWTQGVTNEKLFF
>-|TRBJ2-5|TRBV5-1|TRBD2
TGCGCCAGCAGCCCGGAGGCTAGCGGGGGCCAAGAGACCCAGTACTTC
CASSPEASGGQETQYF
>-|TRBJ1-1|TRBV3-1/TRBV3-2|TRBD1
TGTGCCAGCAGCCAAGATCTCGGGACAGGGCGGACTGAAGCTTTCTTT
CASSQDLGTGRTEAFF
>few|TRBJ1-2|TRBV6-4|-
TGTGCCAGCAGTGACTCAGACAGGCCGTCTCCCTACACCTTC
CASSDSDRPSPYTF
>once|TRBJ2-7|TRBV28|TRBD2
TGTGCCAGCAGTTTCTATTTCGGGAGGGGGACCTACGAGCAGTACTTC
CASSFYFGRGTYEQYF
>few|TRBJ1-1|TRBV13|TRBD1
TGTGCCAGCAGCGCCCGGGCCAGGGGGGACACTGAAGCTTTCTTT
CASSARARGDTEAFF
>-|TRBJ1-5|TRBV2|-
TGTGCCAGCAGTCTCCCAGGCAATCAGCCCCAGCATTTT
CASSLPGNQPQHF
>-|TRBJ2-7|TRBV14|-
TGTGCCAGCAGCTCCTTCTACGAGCAGTACTTC
CASSSFYEQYF
>few|TRBJ2-3|TRBV4-2|TRBD2
TGTGCCAGCAGCGCCGAATCGCACGGGACTAGCGGGGAGGCGGCAGATACGCAGTATTTT
CASSAESHGTSGEAADTQYF
>-|TRBJ2-1|TRBV28|TRBD2
TGTGCCAGCAGTCCTCTACTAGCGGGGGGATCCGAGGCCTACAATGAGCAGTTCTTC
CASSPLLAGGSEAYNEQFF
>-|TRBJ2-7|TRBV4-1|TRBD2
TGCGCCAGCAGCCAAACCACGGCGGGAGGGGAGTACGAGCAGTACTTC
CASSQTTAGGEYEQYF
>-|TRBJ2-5|TRBV29-1|TRBD2
TGCAGCGGCGGGGGGGAGACCCAGTACTTC
CSGGGETQYF
>few|TRBJ2-7|TRBV29-1|-
TGCAGCGTTGATGCTGGGGGCGAGAAGTACTTC
CSVDAGGEKYF
>few|TRBJ1-6|TRBV7-9|-
TGTGCCAGCAGCCCTACAGGAGACAATTCACCCCTCCACTTT
CASSPTGDNSPLHF
>-|TRBJ1-1|TRBV5-4|TRBD1
TGTGCCAGCAGCGTGACAGGGGGGAACAAAGGTAACACTGAAGCTTTCTTT
CASSVTGGNKGNTEAFF
>-|TRBJ1-1|TRBV28|-
TGTGCCAGCGGCGGGGCGTACACTGAAGCTTTCTTT
CASGGAYTEAFF
>-|TRBJ2-1|TRBV10-1|-
TGCGCCAGCAGTGAGTCTTTGGACATTTACAATGAGCAGTTCTTC
CASSESLDIYNEQFF
>-|TRBJ1-2|TRBV29-1|-
TGCAGCGTTGTTGGACTGAACGGTGGCTACACCTTC
CSVVGLNGGYTF
>-|TRBJ1-5|TRBV10-3|-
TGTGCCATCTCAGCAGGGTTTGATCAGCCCCAGCATTTT
CAISAGFDQPQHF
>-|TRBJ2-2|TRBV2|-
TGTGCCAGCAGTGAGACAGCCCCGGGCACCGGGGAGCTGTTTTTT
CASSETAPGTGELFF
>-|TRBJ1-6|TRBV3-1/TRBV3-2|-
TGTGCCAGCAGCCCCGGGGGGGGAAGGCCCCTCCACTTT
CASSPGGGRPLHF
>-|TRBJ1-6|TRBV6-5|TRBD1
TGTGCCAGCAGGAAATTGACAGGGGGTGATTCACCCCTCCACTTT
CASRKLTGGDSPLHF
>-|TRBJ1-4|TRBV2|-
TGTGCCAGCAGTGTGCTACCCGGGTCAGAAAAACTGTTTTTT
CASSVLPGSEKLFF
>-|TRBJ2-7|TRBV4-1|TRBD1
TGCGCCAGCAGCCAAGGGATTAGGGACAGGGGGTACGAGCAGTACTTC
CASSQGIRDRGYEQYF
>few|TRBJ1-6|TRBV7-3|TRBD1
TGTGCCAGCAGCCTACAGGGGTTCAATTCACCCCTCCACTTT
CASSLQGFNSPLHF
>once|TRBJ2-7|TRBV30|-
TGTGCCTGGAGGGGAACAGGGACCTCGGGGGAGCAGTACTTC
CAWRGTGTSGEQYF
>-|TRBJ2-3|TRBV28|TRBD2
TGTGCCAGCAGTTCGGGGGGGTATTCAGATACGCAGTATTTT
CASSSGGYSDTQYF
>-|TRBJ2-7|TRBV24-1|TRBD1
TGTGCCACCATCCACAGGGGGCTTTTCTACGAGCAGTACTTC
CATIHRGLFYEQYF
>-|TRBJ2-7|TRBV28|-
TGTGCCAGCAGTTCAACGGACACCTTCCAGGGCGAGCAGTACTTC
CASSSTDTFQGEQYF
>-|TRBJ1-5|TRBV5-6|-
TGTGCCAGCAGCCCAAGGGGGATGGGCAATCAGCCCCAGCATTTT
CASSPRGMGNQPQHF
>-|TRBJ2-3|TRBV11-3|-
TGTGCCAGCAGCTTAGGGACGACAGTGCCAAATACGCAGTATTTT
CASSLGTTVPNTQYF
>-|TRBJ2-5|TRBV24-1|-
TGTGCCACCAGTGCTGGGCGAGAGACCCAGTACTTC
CATSAGRETQYF